The 9 T cell receptor beta chains below were found in one sample sequenced in a study of Tregs in tolerant kidney transplant recipients. Method: immunoSEQ multiplex PCR; TCRdb's copy keeps in-frame clones and lacks some. The sample lists fewer than 100,000 clones, 91% occurring once. The sample here was Tregs from blood, taken before the transplant. These receptors were taken from a human donor who received a combined kidney and bone marrow transplant.

The V call is TRBV11-2, the J call TRBJ2-5; 9 bases are shared with TRBD2. Germline V gene lookup returns CDR1 SGHAT and CDR2 FQNNGV. The CDR3 is made up of 15 amino acids. The trim removed 3 bases at V and 5 bases at J, leaving 7 bases unmatched. In nucleotides, the CDR3 is TGTGCCAGCAGCTTCATAGCGGGAGTGGGTGAGACCCAGTACTTC. Translating it yields CASSFIAGVGETQYF.

J is TRBJ1-2 and V is TRBV2; D uncertain. V lost 5 bases and J lost 4, with 11 bases in between. The length of the CDR3 is 13 residues. From germline, CDR1 is SNHLY and CDR2 FYNNEI. This CDR3 is CASSSVGGYGYTF. CDR3 coding DNA: TGTGCCAGCAGTTCGGTGGGAGGCTATGGCTACACCTTC.

The rearrangement uses TRBV6-6 and TRBJ2-3, with 8 positions matching TRBD2. The J segment lost 1 base and the V segment lost 1 base, leaving 1 base of the junction unmatched. This CDR3 contains 15 residues. Looked up from germline, CDR1 is MNHNY and CDR2 is SVGAGI (reference sequence). The DNA for the CDR3 is TGTGCCAGCAGTTACTTGACTAGCGGCACAGATACGCAGTATTTT. Encoded protein: CASSYLTSGTDTQYF.

The V gene is TRBV7-2, the J gene TRBJ2-5, with D tentatively TRBD1 or TRBD2 (5 bases each). V lost 1 base and J lost 2, with 11 bases in between. The CDR3 covers 15 residues. CDR1 is SGHTA and CDR2 is FQGNSA in the germline V gene. In DNA, the CDR3 is TGTGCCAGCAGCTTAGGGGGGAACAGTCAAGAGACCCAGTACTTC. Amino acids: CASSLGGNSQETQYF.

The CDR3 DNA sequence: TGCGCCAGCAGCTCAGGTACCACTACAGGGTCTACGCAGTATTTT. Its protein product is CASSSGTTTGSTQYF. V usage is TRBV5-1 and J usage is TRBJ2-3; TRBD1 might be the D (6 bases). This CDR3 has 15 residues. V lost 3 bases, J lost 8 bases, and 19 bases lay in between. The germline V gene encodes CDR1 SGHRS and CDR2 YFSETQ.

Concerning this clone itself: Compared with germline, one end of the junction differs, possibly owing to a read error. The chain couples TRBV30 to TRBJ1-2; TRBD1 matches at 7 bases. Germline CDR1 GTSNPN, CDR2 SVGIG (reference sequence). The CDR3 is 15 residues long. In DNA form, the CDR3 reads TGTGCCTGGAACCCGGGGGGCAGGGGGTTCTATAGCTACACCTTC. Amino acid sequence: CAWNPGGRGFYSYTF.

The J gene is TRBJ2-7, the V gene TRBV2; D is ambiguous. The V end lost 8 bases, the J end lost 3 bases, and 11 bases lay between the germline ends. Per the germline V gene, CDR1 is SNHLY and CDR2 is FYNNEI. The CDR3 loop spans 12 amino acids. In DNA form, the CDR3 reads TGTGCCAGCGGCCGGCCTGACTACGAGCAGTACTTC. Its translation: CASGRPDYEQYF.

This clone was seen only once. The V and J genes are TRBV9 and TRBJ1-4; D is perhaps TRBD1 (5 bases). CDR3 length: 14 residues. With 3 bases removed from V and 8 bases from J, the gap between germline ends came to 14 bases. Germline V gives CDR1 SGDLS, CDR2 YYNGEE. The DNA for the CDR3 is TGTGCCAGCAGCGGGGAAGGGGCGGCGGAAAAACTGTTTTTT. Its translation: CASSGEGAAEKLFF.

The chain carries TRBV5-1 and TRBJ1-5, with D perhaps TRBD1 (5 bases). With 2 bases removed from V and 0 bases from J, the gap between germline ends came to 9 bases. The CDR3 loop spans 15 amino acids. From germline, CDR1 is SGHRS and CDR2 YFSETQ. As DNA, the CDR3 is TGCGCCAGCAGCTTAACAGGTACTAGCAATCAGCCCCAGCATTTT. Amino acid sequence: CASSLTGTSNQPQHF.